The entry that follows covers one TCR beta chain sequence. What it binds is unknown. V lost 6 bases, J lost 3 bases, and 12 bases lay in between. The CDR3 is made up of 13 amino acids. The V gene's germline CDR1 is SGHRS and CDR2 YFSETQ. Donors uniformly comprised healthy Caucasians. TCRdb independently ran MiXCR on the 5' RACE reads; one entry per CDR3 protein. Of 1.5 million to 2 million distinct CDR3 sequences listed, around 29% are singletons. These data are taken from a study of identical twins. Whole-study findings and limits: Out-of-frame alpha sequences common to twins exhibited an excess of low generation probability.

This rearrangement joins TRBV5-1 to TRBJ1-2; D not resolved. Material: cord blood. This TCR was recovered from a newborn girl in good health. The CDR3 loop reads CASTLSGDYGYTF. The CDR3 DNA follows: TGCGCCAGCACCCTTAGCGGGGACTATGGCTACACCTTC.